Each of the 14 T cell receptor beta chains below was sequenced from the same sample in a study of blood T cell repertoires in COVID-19. Using immunoSEQ multiplex PCR, the repertoire was profiled, and TCRdb retains in-frame clones only, with some absent. The sample carries around 100,000 clones, around 85% recorded once. Input material: peripheral blood. These receptor sequences come from a man aged 50 to 59 with active or convalescent COVID-19.

The V and J genes are TRBV5-1 and TRBJ2-2; D might be TRBD2 (5 bases). Trimming took off 4 bases at V and 13 bases at J, with 17 bases between the two ends. The germline CDR1 and CDR2 sequences are SGHRS and YFSETQ. This CDR3 spans 13 amino acids. Written as DNA, the CDR3 is TGCGCCAGCAGCGACGGACGGGGTTTGGGGCTGTTTTTT. The encoded protein is CASSDGRGLGLFF. Drawing the rest from reference TRBV5-1 and TRBJ2-2, the complete variable domain is KAGVTQTPRYLIKTRGQQVTLSCSPISGHRSVSWYQQTPGQGLQFLFEYFSETQRNKGNFPGRFSGRQFSNSRSEMNVSTLELGDSALYLCASSDGRGLGLFFGEGSRLTVL.

The sample holds a few counts of this clone. The chain has TRBV10-1 and TRBJ2-1, with 14 bases fitting TRBD2. Germline V lookup: CDR1 WNHNN, CDR2 SYGVQD (reference sequence). CDR3 length equals 15 residues. J was trimmed by 10 bases and V by 5 bases; bases with no gene match: 7. CDR3 bases: TGCGCCAGCAGTTCGGGACTAGCGGGAGTCGGGGAGCAGTTCTTC. It specifies CASSSGLAGVGEQFF.

The chain has TRBV5-4 and TRBJ2-4; TRBD1 is a possible D gene (6 bases). The CDR3 has 16 amino acids. The V end lost 0 bases, the J end lost 0 bases, and 10 bases lay between the germline ends. From germline, CDR1 is SGHNT and CDR2 YYREEE (reference sequence). The CDR3 sequence is CASSLAGTLAKNIQYF. The CDR3 DNA follows: TGTGCCAGCAGCTTGGCCGGGACATTAGCCAAAAACATTCAGTACTTC.

The V and J genes are TRBV5-1 and TRBJ1-5, with D unresolved. This CDR3 is built from 15 residues. Germline-derived CDR1 and CDR2 are SGHRS and YFSETQ. The V end was cut by 0 bases, the J end by 0 bases, with 7 bases between. CDR3 residues: CASSLEPYSNQPQHF. In DNA form, the CDR3 reads TGCGCCAGCAGCTTGGAGCCCTATAGCAATCAGCCCCAGCATTTT.

V and J are TRBV3-1 (or the pseudogene TRBV3-2) and TRBJ1-6; TRBD1 matches 7 bases. CDR3 size: 15 residues. The V gene end was trimmed by 4 bases and the J gene end by 8 bases; junction bases not matched to a gene: 8. In germline, CDR1 is LGHDT, CDR2 YNNKEL (reference sequence). The CDR3, as DNA: TGTGCCAGCAGCCGGACGACAGGGTCGGATTCACCCCTCCACTTT. The encoded protein is CASSRTTGSDSPLHF.

The V call is TRBV7-9, the J call TRBJ2-7; maybe TRBD1 (6 bases). There are 12 residues in the CDR3. With 5 bases removed from V and 3 bases from J, the gap between germline ends came to 8 bases. Germline V lookup: CDR1 SEHNR, CDR2 FQNEAQ (reference sequence). CDR3 loop: CASSTDSYEQYF. The CDR3 DNA reads TGTGCCAGCAGCACGGACAGCTACGAGCAGTACTTC.

The chain joins TRBV7-8 to TRBJ2-7; 8 nucleotides agree with TRBD1. The trim removed 5 bases at V and 4 bases at J, leaving 4 bases unmatched. The CDR3 consists of 13 residues. Germline assignment: CDR1 SGHVS and CDR2 FQNEAQ. The CDR3 region is CASSPTGVYEQYF. As DNA, the CDR3 is TGTGCCAGCAGCCCGACAGGGGTTTACGAGCAGTACTTC.

The chain joins TRBV24-1 to TRBJ2-1, with 13 bases aligning to TRBD2. CDR1 is KGHDR, CDR2 SFDVKD, per germline. V shed 7 bases, J shed 7 bases, and the junction held 6 bases outside the gene matches. CDR3 length: 15 amino acids. The DNA for the CDR3 is TGTGCCACCAGCTTGGGACTAGCGGGATTAAATGAGCAGTTCTTC. It is translated as CATSLGLAGLNEQFF.

The chain uses TRBV29-1 and TRBJ1-1; 8 bases match TRBD1. The CDR3 sequence is 13 residues long. With 4 bases clipped from V and 11 bases from J, the junction kept 12 bases outside the gene matches. CDR1 is SQVTM and CDR2 is ANQGSEA in the germline V gene. The CDR3 region is CSVVVAGGNRAFF. CDR3 nucleotides: TGCAGCGTTGTGGTGGCAGGGGGCAATCGTGCTTTCTTT.

This clone was counted a single time. The chain is built from TRBV13 and TRBJ1-2, with D perhaps matching TRBD1 (6 bases). The germline V gene encodes CDR1 PRHDT and CDR2 FYEKMQ (reference sequence). CDR3 length: 16 amino acids. Trimming took 5 bases from V and 4 from J, leaving 20 bases between them. The CDR3 loop reads CASSPRLGAKIYGYTF. The DNA for the CDR3 is TGTGCCAGCAGCCCCCGGTTGGGGGCCAAAATCTATGGCTACACCTTC. Complete variable domain (other parts from reference TRBV13 and TRBJ1-2): AAGVIQSPRHLIKEKRETATLKCYPIPRHDTVYWYQQGPGQDPQFLISFYEKMQSDKGSIPDRFSAQQFSDYHSELNMSSLELGDSALYFCASSPRLGAKIYGYTFGSGTRLTVV.

V is TRBV7-6 and J is TRBJ1-1, with a weak D call TRBD1 (6 bases). Germline CDR1 and CDR2: SGHVS and FNYEAQ. Trimming pared 5 bases from V and 4 bases from J, leaving 14 bases between. The CDR3 is 14 residues long. Here the CDR3 DNA reads TGTGCCAGCAGCGAGCAGACAGGAACCACTGAAGCTTTCTTT. Encoded protein: CASSEQTGTTEAFF.

This rearrangement joins TRBV3-1 (or the pseudogene TRBV3-2) to TRBJ2-3; 8 bases are shared with TRBD2. CDR1 and CDR2 (germline): LGHDT, YNNKEL (reference sequence). The CDR3 is made up of 17 amino acids. J lost 1 base, V lost 0 bases, and 6 bases had no gene match. The CDR3 sequence is CASSQDPTSVGTDTQYF. As DNA, the CDR3 is TGTGCCAGCAGCCAAGATCCGACTAGCGTAGGCACAGATACGCAGTATTTT.

This rearrangement joins TRBV10-1 to TRBJ2-5, with D perhaps matching TRBD2 (6 bases). Trimming took 5 bases from V and 2 from J, leaving 9 bases between them. CDR1 and CDR2 from the germline V gene are WNHNN and SYGVQD (reference sequence). The CDR3 length is 13 residues. The CDR3 protein is CASSRAGQETQYF. For the CDR3, the DNA is TGCGCCAGCAGTCGAGCGGGTCAAGAGACCCAGTACTTC.

This clone was seen only a few times. The rearrangement joins TRBV19 to TRBJ1-2; perhaps TRBD1 as D (5 bases). Trimming took 1 base from V and 7 from J, leaving 10 bases between them. Per germline, CDR1 LNHDA and CDR2 SQIVND (reference sequence). This CDR3 contains 13 residues. CDR3 DNA sequence: TGTGCCAGTAGTATAGCGGGGGGAGCTGGCTACACCTTC. It is translated as CASSIAGGAGYTF. The whole variable domain, remainder taken from reference TRBV19 and TRBJ1-2, is DGGITQSPKYLFRKEGQNVTLSCEQNLNHDAMYWYRQDPGQGLRLIYYSQIVNDFQKGDIAEGYSVSREKKESFPLTVTSAQKNPTAFYLCASSIAGGAGYTFGSGTRLTVV.